This TCR beta chain was captured in a study of T-cell reconstitution after alpha-beta-depleted transplantation in children. The TCRbeta library incorporated unique molecular identifiers. In TCRdb, the PCR reads were re-called with MiXCR into one record per CDR3 protein. The sample consists of roughly 500,000 distinct CDR3 sequences, 10% of them appearing once. V lost 4 bases, J lost 7 bases, and 16 bases lay in between. CDR1 is MNHEY, CDR2 SMNVEV, per germline (reference sequence). There are 15 residues in the CDR3. Many counts were recorded for this clonotype. The receptor comes from a child aged 2-15 years with inherited bone marrow failure, due to receive a stem cell transplant. The sample here was PBMCs, taken before TCRalphabeta/CD19-depleted stem cell transplant. This chain uses TRBV27 with TRBJ2-2; D is unclear. The CDR3 coding sequence is TGTGCCAGCAGTTGGATATCAGGTTTAGGCGGGGAGCTGTTTTTT. It yields the protein CASSWISGLGGELFF.